Below, 14 T cell receptor beta chains from the same sample are listed, as sequenced in a study of blood T cell repertoires in COVID-19. The repertoire was sequenced with immunoSEQ multiplex PCR; TCRdb's copy has only in-frame clones and lacks some. The sample has 200,000 or so clones; about 80% are singletons. Sequenced input: PBMCs or T cells enriched from blood (not recorded which). These receptors were taken from a woman aged 45 to 65 who had been exposed to COVID-19.

The V call is TRBV7-3, the J call TRBJ1-1, with D uncertain. This CDR3 is 13 amino acids long. The germline V and J ends were trimmed by 5 bases and 1 base, with 8 bases remaining between them. Germline loops: CDR1 SGHTA, CDR2 FQGTGA. Written as DNA, the CDR3 is TGTGCCAGCAGCGTAGAGTGGAACACTGAAGCTTTCTTT. Protein sequence: CASSVEWNTEAFF.

The rearrangement uses TRBV6-5 and TRBJ2-7; possibly TRBD1 for D (7 bases). V lost 6 bases, J lost 6 bases, and 18 bases lay in between. Germline V gene sequence: CDR1 MNHEY, CDR2 SVGAGI. CDR3 length: 14 amino acids. CDR3: CASSAGGTAFEQYF. CDR3 nucleotides: TGTGCCAGCAGCGCCGGAGGGACAGCCTTCGAGCAGTACTTC.

The J gene is TRBJ2-1, the V gene TRBV5-1; D may be TRBD1 (6 bases). The CDR3 totals 16 residues. V was pared by 4 bases and J by 0 bases, with 14 bases between. The germline gives CDR1 SGHRS, CDR2 YFSETQ. The CDR3 DNA sequence: TGCGCCAGCAGCCTTGCCCCGACAGGCTCCTACAATGAGCAGTTCTTC. Its translation is CASSLAPTGSYNEQFF. Full variable domain (remainder filled in from reference TRBV5-1 and TRBJ2-1): KAGVTQTPRYLIKTRGQQVTLSCSPISGHRSVSWYQQTPGQGLQFLFEYFSETQRNKGNFPGRFSGRQFSNSRSEMNVSTLELGDSALYLCASSLAPTGSYNEQFFGPGTRLTVL.

The chain's CDR3 is CSATDRANTGELFF. The CDR3 DNA follows: TGCAGCGCGACCGACAGGGCGAACACCGGGGAGCTGTTTTTT. The chain uses TRBV29-1 and TRBJ2-2; 7 positions agree with TRBD1. J was trimmed by 0 bases and V by 7 bases; bases with no gene match: 5. Germline V gene lookup returns CDR1 SQVTM and CDR2 ANQGSEA. The CDR3 is 14 amino acids.

The chain joins TRBV19 to TRBJ2-7, with 11 bases that match TRBD1. The CDR3 is made up of 15 amino acids. Per germline, CDR1 LNHDA and CDR2 SQIVND (reference sequence). V shed 1 base, J shed 11 bases, and the junction held 10 bases outside the gene matches. In DNA, the CDR3 is TGTGCCAGTAGTATAGTTTACCGGGACAGGGGGGGTAAGTACTTC. Its protein product is CASSIVYRDRGGKYF.

The chain employs TRBV19 and TRBJ2-3; the D gene is possibly TRBD1 (5 bases). The V end lost 10 bases, the J end lost 10 bases, and 18 bases lay between the germline ends. Germline CDR1 is LNHDA and CDR2 is SQIVND (reference sequence). This CDR3 is built from 12 residues. The CDR3 nucleotides read TGTGCCACTTCACTAAGGGGAATTTCGCAGTATTTT. This encodes CATSLRGISQYF. The variable domain in full, completed from reference TRBV19 and TRBJ2-3, reads DGGITQSPKYLFRKEGQNVTLSCEQNLNHDAMYWYRQDPGQGLRLIYYSQIVNDFQKGDIAEGYSVSREKKESFPLTVTSAQKNPTAFYLCATSLRGISQYFGPGTRLTVL.

The count of this clone is one. V and J are TRBV7-9 and TRBJ2-1; 7 bases map to TRBD2. From germline, CDR1 is SEHNR and CDR2 FQNEAQ (reference sequence). With 8 bases clipped from V and 7 bases from J, the junction kept 2 bases outside the gene matches. The length of the CDR3 is 11 residues. CDR3 sequence (DNA): TGTGCCAGCGGCGGGAGTAATGAGCAGTTCTTC. This codes for CASGGSNEQFF.

V gene TRBV19 combines with J gene TRBJ2-3, with 11 bases lining up with TRBD2. CDR1 is LNHDA, CDR2 SQIVND, per germline (reference sequence). J gave up 0 bases and V 6 bases, and 8 bases lay outside the gene matches. The CDR3 contains 17 residues. CDR3 sequence (DNA): TGTGCCAGTAGCTTGGCTAGCGGGGGGCGTAGCACAGATACGCAGTATTTT. Encoded protein: CASSLASGGRSTDTQYF.

Details on this clone: A junction end diverges from the germline sequence, so it may reflect a read error. The J gene is TRBJ2-1, the V gene TRBV11-3; TRBD2 matches 8 bases. CDR1 and CDR2 from the germline V gene are SGHNT and YENEEA. This CDR3 is built from 15 residues. As DNA, the CDR3 is TGTGCCAGCAGCCCGGGGGGGGTCTCCAACAATGAGCAGTTCTTC. Its protein product is CASSPGGVSNNEQFF.

V is TRBV2 and J is TRBJ1-4; the match to TRBD1 covers 10 bases. V lost 4 bases to trimming and J lost 8 bases; unmatched junction nucleotides: 7. Germline V gene sequence: CDR1 SNHLY, CDR2 FYNNEI. The length of the CDR3 is 15 residues. CDR3 in DNA: TGTGCCAGCAGTGGGAGACAGGGGGCGCGGGAAAAACTGTTTTTT. Its protein is CASSGRQGAREKLFF.

The rearrangement joins TRBV7-9 to TRBJ2-5, with D possibly TRBD1 on 5 matching bases. The germline V and J ends were trimmed by 4 bases and 5 bases, with 11 bases remaining between them. The germline V gene encodes CDR1 SEHNR and CDR2 FQNEAQ (reference sequence). CDR3 length: 13 amino acids. CDR3: CASSWTNGETQYF. The CDR3 DNA sequence: TGTGCCAGCAGCTGGACAAATGGGGAGACCCAGTACTTC.

In this sample, this clone turned up a few times. This sequence joins TRBV3-1 (or the pseudogene TRBV3-2) and TRBJ1-1; D not resolved. Germline V gives CDR1 LGHDT, CDR2 YNNKEL (reference sequence). Trimming stripped 2 bases from V and 5 bases from J, with 12 bases between. The CDR3 is 14 amino acids. The CDR3 loop reads CASSQSLGKTEAFF. Here the CDR3 DNA reads TGTGCCAGCAGCCAAAGTCTGGGCAAGACTGAAGCTTTCTTT.

This clone is a singleton in its sample. The rearrangement joins TRBV7-9 to TRBJ1-5; D might be TRBD1 (5 bases). The CDR3 consists of 13 residues. In germline, CDR1 is SEHNR, CDR2 FQNEAQ (reference sequence). V dropped 8 bases and J dropped 1 base, with 9 bases sitting between them. The CDR3 spells CASAGGSNQPQHF. The CDR3 nucleotides are TGTGCCAGCGCGGGGGGGAGCAATCAGCCCCAGCATTTT.

V and J are TRBV27 and TRBJ1-1; D is possibly TRBD1 (5 bases). CDR1 is MNHEY and CDR2 is SMNVEV in the germline V gene (reference sequence). The CDR3 covers 15 residues. Trimming pared 0 bases from V and 3 bases from J, leaving 11 bases between. CDR3 sequence reads: CASSLSPGRDTEAFF. In nucleotides, the CDR3 is TGTGCCAGCAGTTTATCTCCAGGGAGGGACACTGAAGCTTTCTTT.